This TCR beta chain was identified during a study of cytotoxic CD8 clonotypes in ibrutinib-treated CLL. Study-wide background: Partial responses numbered roughly 25 and complete responses 2; after a median around 68 months, around 14 stayed remitted and about twelve progressed. Productive templates averaged 255,043 per sample, and productive rearrangements 94,082. Response samples were obtained once patients had received a median around twelve months of treatment, range 6 to 36. Findings and limits, study-wide: The times at which samples were taken varied between sustained-remission and progressing patients.

Only one count was recorded for this clone. Its antigen is as yet unknown. Sequenced by immunoSEQ multiplex PCR; TCRdb stores in-frame clones only, minus some. The data contain about 22,000 clones, around 79% of them seen just once; the ten biggest clones take up around 7.9%. The germline V and J ends were trimmed by 6 bases and 3 bases, with 13 bases remaining between them. This CDR3 has 14 residues. Germline CDR1 reads MNHEY; CDR2 reads SVGAGI. This rearrangement joins TRBV6-5 to TRBJ2-3; D may be TRBD2 (6 bases). The sequence came from a human donor with chronic lymphocytic leukemia. The source material was PBMCs, sampled before ibrutinib treatment. CDR3 bases: TGTGCCAGCAGCCACCTGGCGGGGACAGATACGCAGTATTTT. This translates into CASSHLAGTDTQYF.